This T cell receptor beta chain was obtained from a study of regulatory T cells in long-lasting Graves disease (dated by TCRdb to the early 2020s). In terms of the full investigation: Persistent Graves' disease meant more than 5 years of antithyroid drug treatment with TSH receptor autoantibodies that stayed positive. A total of approximately 35 samples were covered by TCR sequencing, comprising roughly 13 persistent and approximately 20 newly diagnosed Graves' disease patients. Persistent Graves' disease patients were compared with newly diagnosed Graves' disease patients by peripheral blood TCR sequencing and RNA sequencing. In the clinical cohort, patients with persistent Graves' disease had used antithyroid drugs for an average of about 9.4 years. The study took place in China and was registered as a clinical trial. The research as a whole found: The authors noted that the small sample size was a limitation that may lower accuracy. Sequencing and analysis were restricted to the TCR beta chain. TRBV28, TRBJ1-2 and TRBJ2-5 were preferentially used in persistent disease, while TRBV20-1 and TRBJ2-1 were favored in newly diagnosed disease. Compared with newly diagnosed patients, persistent Graves' disease patients had lower TCR Shannon entropy and fewer highly expanded clones, which suggests clonal expansion. Persistent patients shared more public clonotypes among themselves (more than 2,500) than newly diagnosed patients did (roughly 910). The study examined only peripheral blood because the primary lesion, thyroid tissue, could not be accessed.

Reading the label with the study, this specimen's time point is: persistent/refractory GD, antithyroid drugs over 5 years with positive TRAb. For both TCR sequencing and RNA sequencing, RNA was extracted from PBMCs using TRIzol. The diagnosis of Graves' disease was made according to American Thyroid Association guidelines. The patients came from an endocrinology department in Xi'an, China. From each patient, 8 to 10 milliliters of peripheral blood was collected into an EDTA anticoagulant tube. Ficoll Paque Plus density gradient separation was used to isolate PBMCs, and no further T cell sorting was done. RNA quality was checked with an Agilent 2100 Bioanalyzer and agarose gel, and concentration with a NanoDrop 2000. From the cysteine up to the phenylalanine, the CDR3 has a length of 13 residues. Only the CDR3 DNA stays, 39 bases, in frame from base 1. The junction shows trimming of 3 bases on V and 2 bases on J, plus 11 bases between the germline ends. CDR1 SQVTM and CDR2 ANQGSEA are derived from the germline V gene.

The count of this clonotype is one. The target of this receptor is not known. Within one base of it there is no much larger clone, and no base qualities were kept. A single read constitutes weak evidence. The library was built by means of multiplex PCR. The sequencer was an Illumina HiSeq 4000. iRepertoire HTBI primers and Arm-PCR amplification of CDR3 regions were used to construct TCR beta libraries. Before sequencing, the PCR products underwent gel purification. The source study handled its data this way. A total of roughly 65 TRBV and 14 TRBJ segments were identified across samples and were used for gene usage analysis of CDR3 amino acid clonotypes. Filtered high-quality paired reads were merged into contigs using COPE and FqMerger. BLAST was used to align contigs to IMGT TRBV, TRBD and TRBJ reference genes, and CDR3 was defined according to IMGT. Any clonotype with a frequency above 0.1% was counted as a highly expanded clone. Repertoire diversity was measured by Shannon entropy, and V-J evenness by the Gini coefficient. Clonotypes shared by more than one individual were considered public. TCRdb reworked the public reads: Q25 trimming with fastp, MiXCR clone assembly, productive beta chains retained. Records with the same CDR3 protein are collapsed into one entry carrying the most frequent genes and DNA. TCRdb's processing, not the authors', yielded these V and J calls. For this sample the table gives 700,000 or so distinct CDR3 sequences, of which around 32% were detected only once. About two fifths of the sample is taken by the ten largest.

This chain is built from TRBV29-1 and TRBJ2-7; TRBD1 might be the D gene, on 5 matching bases. Here the sequenced sample was peripheral blood mononuclear cells (PBMCs), taken when the disease was refractory, from a patient treated with antithyroid drugs. This clonotype was obtained from a female donor with Graves disease. The CDR3 corresponds to CSVDIKGPYEQYF. The sequence in DNA is TGCAGCGTTGACATCAAGGGGCCCTACGAGCAGTACTTC.